Listed below are T cell receptor beta chains from one sample, sequenced in a study of blood T cell repertoires in COVID-19. The repertoire was sequenced with immunoSEQ multiplex PCR; TCRdb's copy has only in-frame clones and lacks some. The sample consists of more than 300,000 clones, roughly 86% of them appearing once. Source material: peripheral blood. These receptors all come from a woman in her 30s with COVID-19, enrolled during active disease. Each CDR3 is given with its conserved first and last residue. D genes are given only for firm matches. A row's size may be missing; if present it is once, few, many or a size class.

j_call | clone_size | cdr3_length | v_call | d_call | cdr3_nt | cdr3_aa
TRBJ1-3 | NA | 14 | TRBV13 | NA | TGTGCCAGCAGCTTACCAGGGGCTGGAAACACCATATATTTT | CASSLPGAGNTIYF
TRBJ2-7 | NA | 13 | TRBV6-5 | TRBD2 | TGTGCCAGCAGATCGGGACTACCCTACGAGCAGTACTTC | CASRSGLPYEQYF
TRBJ2-7 | NA | 12 | TRBV21-1 | NA | TGTGCCAGCAGCCACACAGGGAACGAGCAGTACTTC | CASSHTGNEQYF
TRBJ2-1 | NA | 15 | TRBV11-2 | NA | TGTGCCAGCAGCTTATTTGAGGTGGTAGGAGATGAGCAGTTCTTC | CASSLFEVVGDEQFF
TRBJ2-1 | NA | 14 | TRBV4-1 | NA | TGCGCCAGCAGCCAGGACAGTCCCTACAATGAGCAGTTCTTC | CASSQDSPYNEQFF
TRBJ2-2 | NA | 15 | TRBV3-1/TRBV3-2 | NA | TGTGCCAGCAGCCAAGGCGGTACGAACACCGGGGAGCTGTTTTTT | CASSQGGTNTGELFF
TRBJ2-5 | NA | 14 | TRBV6-5 | TRBD2 | TGTGCCACCCAAGAAGCGGGAGGGGGTGAGACCCAGTACTTC | CATQEAGGGETQYF
TRBJ2-3 | NA | 14 | TRBV6-5 | NA | TGTGCCAGCAGTAGCGGATCTAGCACAGATACGCAGTATTTT | CASSSGSSTDTQYF
TRBJ1-3 | NA | 15 | TRBV4-1 | NA | TGCGCCAGCAGCCAAGCTCCAGAAACTGGAAACACCATATATTTT | CASSQAPETGNTIYF
TRBJ1-5 | NA | 13 | TRBV18 | NA | TGTGCCAGCTCATACGGACAGAATCAGCCCCAGCATTTT | CASSYGQNQPQHF
TRBJ2-7 | NA | 15 | TRBV18 | NA | TGTGCCAGCTCACCTATCCCGACACTTTCCTACGAGCAGTACTTC | CASSPIPTLSYEQYF
TRBJ2-4 | NA | 14 | TRBV9 | NA | TGTGCCAGCAGCGTACGACTACTTGGGGACATTCAGTACTTC | CASSVRLLGDIQYF
TRBJ2-3 | NA | 14 | TRBV5-1 | TRBD1 | TGCGCCAGCAGCATTGGACAGGACACAGATACGCAGTATTTT | CASSIGQDTDTQYF
TRBJ2-7 | NA | 14 | TRBV18 | NA | TGTGCCAGCTCACCCTCGCCTAGGGGCAGCGAGCAGTACTTC | CASSPSPRGSEQYF
TRBJ2-3 | NA | 16 | TRBV9 | NA | TGTGCCAGCAGCGTAGGGGTAGGGGCTAGCACAGATACGCAGTATTTT | CASSVGVGASTDTQYF
TRBJ2-7 | NA | 13 | TRBV10-2 | TRBD2 | TGCGCCAGCTTTTCCCTGGGAGGGCCCGAGCAGTACTTC | CASFSLGGPEQYF
TRBJ2-7 | once | 13 | TRBV2 | TRBD2 | TGTGCCAGCACACTAGCGGGGGGCTACGAGCAGTACTTC | CASTLAGGYEQYF
TRBJ2-1 | NA | 19 | TRBV10-3 | TRBD2 | TGTGCCATCAGTGATCTTGGCCTAGCGGGGGGGAAGGCCTACAATGAGCAGTTCTTC | CAISDLGLAGGKAYNEQFF
TRBJ2-3 | once | 15 | TRBV10-3 | TRBD1 | TGTGCCATCAGTGGAGACAGGGGGGGGACAGATACGCAGTATTTT | CAISGDRGGTDTQYF
TRBJ2-7 | NA | 13 | TRBV30 | TRBD2 | TGTGCCTGGAGCTCTAGCGGCTCGGGCGAGCAGTACTTC | CAWSSSGSGEQYF
TRBJ2-1 | NA | 15 | TRBV28 | TRBD1 | TGTGCCAGCAACAGTCAGGACAGGGGAGGACTGGAGCAGTTCTTC | CASNSQDRGGLEQFF
TRBJ2-1 | NA | 13 | TRBV2 | NA | TGTGCCAGCAGGGTTAGCCCCCACAATGAGCAGTTCTTC | CASRVSPHNEQFF
TRBJ1-1 | NA | 14 | TRBV24-1 | NA | TGTGCCACCAGTGAAAACAGGGAGGGGACTGAAGCTTTCTTT | CATSENREGTEAFF
TRBJ2-1 | NA | 16 | TRBV2 | TRBD2 | TGTGCCAGCACTTCCCAAAGCGGGAGAGGTTACAATGAGCAGTTCTTC | CASTSQSGRGYNEQFF
TRBJ2-7 | NA | 15 | TRBV5-1 | TRBD2 | TGCGCCAGCACCTTAACGGCTAGCGGGACCGCCGAGCAGTACTTC | CASTLTASGTAEQYF
TRBJ1-2 | NA | 19 | TRBV6-1 | NA | TGTGCCAGCAGTGAAATTTACAGCGGGATCCTGAAAGCTAACTATGGCTACACCTTC | CASSEIYSGILKANYGYTF
TRBJ2-7 | NA | 16 | TRBV6-4 | TRBD2 | TGTGCCAGCAGGGGAGGTGAGGCTAGCGGGAACGGGGAGCAGTACTTC | CASRGGEASGNGEQYF
TRBJ2-7 | few | 15 | TRBV28 | TRBD1 | TGTGCCAGCAACCAAGCGACAGGGGCTTCCTACGAGCAGTACTTC | CASNQATGASYEQYF
TRBJ2-3 | NA | 18 | TRBV10-3 | NA | TGTGCCATCAGTGAGTCGCGACGCCGGGAAACGGCCACAGATACGCAGTATTTT | CAISESRRRETATDTQYF